A single sample is the source of the 15 T cell receptor beta chains below, sequenced in a study of cytomegalovirus exposure and HLA in healthy donors. Vbeta (60) and Jbeta (13) primers were used in the PCR. Clones were sequenced by immunoSEQ multiplex PCR, and TCRdb holds only the in-frame ones, with some missing. The data contain tens of thousands of clones, approximately 72% of them singletons. Sequencing input: PBMCs. The receptors were gathered from a woman between 40 and 55 years old in good health and CMV-seropositive.

The V call is TRBV7-9, the J call TRBJ2-5, with unresolved D. The CDR3 length is 14 residues. V was shortened by 4 bases and J by 5 bases, with 14 bases between the two germline ends. Germline V lookup: CDR1 SEHNR, CDR2 FQNEAQ (reference sequence). For the CDR3, the DNA is TGTGCCAGCAGCTCGTCCAGTGTGCAGGAGACCCAGTACTTC. Translating gives CASSSSSVQETQYF.

The chain couples TRBV5-4 to TRBJ1-1, with D uncertain. Trimming left V 5 bases short and J 4 bases short, with 15 bases between. This CDR3 is 14 amino acids long. The germline V gene encodes CDR1 SGHNT and CDR2 YYREEE (reference sequence). In DNA, the CDR3 is TGTGCCAGCAGGCCCCCGGGGAGAGTCACTGAAGCTTTCTTT. Translating gives CASRPPGRVTEAFF. Variable domain in full (rest from reference TRBV5-4 and TRBJ1-1): ETGVTQSPTHLIKTRGQQVTLRCSSQSGHNTVSWYQQALGQGPQFIFQYYREEENGRGNFPPRFSGLQFPNYSSELNVNALELDDSALYLCASRPPGRVTEAFFGQGTRLTVV.

The V call is TRBV27, the J call TRBJ2-6, with a weak D call TRBD1 (5 bases). Trimming removed 6 bases from V and 0 bases from J, with 9 bases in between. CDR3 length equals 15 residues. Germline assignment: CDR1 MNHEY and CDR2 SMNVEV (reference sequence). Written as DNA, the CDR3 is TGTGCCAGCAGCCACAGGAACTCTGGGGCCAACGTCCTGACTTTC. Translated: CASSHRNSGANVLTF.

The chain joins TRBV5-5 to TRBJ2-1; 10 bases align to TRBD1. Trimming removed 0 bases from V and 10 bases from J; junction bases left unmatched: 13. There are 17 residues in the CDR3. CDR1 is SGHKS and CDR2 is YYEKEE in the germline V gene (reference sequence). The CDR3 region is CASSLVLMGTGVEEQFF. The CDR3 region has the DNA TGTGCCAGCAGCTTGGTGTTAATGGGGACAGGGGTTGAGGAGCAGTTCTTC.

The rearrangement links TRBV5-1 to TRBJ2-5; 8 nucleotides match TRBD2. The germline CDR1 and CDR2 sequences are SGHRS and YFSETQ. V lost 0 bases, J lost 5 bases, and 6 bases stayed unmatched. This CDR3 has 15 residues. This CDR3 reads CASSLGVRGGETQYF. CDR3 nucleotides: TGCGCCAGCAGCTTGGGTGTACGCGGGGGGGAGACCCAGTACTTC.

This chain links TRBV4-1 with TRBJ1-2, with D perhaps TRBD1 (6 bases). This CDR3 has 14 amino acids. Germline V CDR1 and CDR2: MGHRA, YSYEKL. The V and J ends lost 0 bases and 8 bases respectively, with 13 bases between them. The CDR3 DNA follows: TGCGCCAGCAGCCAAGAAGCAGGGGTCGACGGCTACACCTTC. Residues: CASSQEAGVDGYTF.

The CDR3 DNA is TGCAGTGCTAGCGGGACACGGGTCCACTTT. Translating gives CSASGTRVHF. V is TRBV20-1 and J is TRBJ1-6, with D possibly being TRBD1 (6 bases). The CDR3 length is 10 residues. Per germline, CDR1 DFQATT and CDR2 SNEGSKA (reference sequence). With 3 bases removed from V and 17 bases from J, the gap between germline ends came to 11 bases.

The chain employs TRBV25-1 and TRBJ2-2, with a possible D match to TRBD2 (5 bases). The V end was cut by 4 bases, the J end by 4 bases, with 7 bases between. Germline CDR1 MGHDK, CDR2 SYGVNS. The CDR3 runs 13 residues. The CDR3 loop is CASSGAGTGELFF. In DNA, the CDR3 is TGTGCCAGCAGTGGGGCGGGCACCGGGGAGCTGTTTTTT.

This clone was found many times. The V and J genes are TRBV6-5 and TRBJ2-4; TRBD2 is a possible D gene (5 bases). Germline V gene data show CDR1 as MNHEY and CDR2 as SVGAGI. The CDR3 consists of 14 residues. V dropped 5 bases and J dropped 7 bases, with 15 bases sitting between them. CDR3 sequence reads: CASSPRSSVNIQYF. The DNA of the CDR3 is TGTGCCAGCAGTCCCCGTAGTAGCGTGAACATTCAGTACTTC.

V and J are TRBV27 and TRBJ1-1, with 8 bases lining up with TRBD1. The germline V gene encodes CDR1 MNHEY and CDR2 SMNVEV (reference sequence). With 4 bases clipped from V and 1 base from J, the junction kept 2 bases outside the gene matches. The CDR3 covers 14 residues. The CDR3 here is CASSWTGWNTEAFF. The CDR3, as DNA: TGTGCCAGCAGTTGGACAGGGTGGAACACTGAAGCTTTCTTT.

The CDR3 loop is CASSLTPITNTEAFF. The CDR3 DNA reads TGTGCCAGCAGCCTGACACCGATAACGAACACTGAAGCTTTCTTT. The chain has TRBV7-9 and TRBJ1-1; D is undetermined. Germline V gene lookup returns CDR1 SEHNR and CDR2 FQNEAQ (reference sequence). With 5 bases removed from V and 1 base from J, the gap between germline ends came to 14 bases. The CDR3 totals 15 residues.

The CDR3 sequence is CAISKGQGSADESTGELFF. The CDR3 region has the DNA TGTGCCATCAGTAAAGGACAGGGGTCGGCGGACGAGAGCACCGGGGAGCTGTTTTTT. The chain uses TRBV10-3 and TRBJ2-2; TRBD1 aligns across 9 bases. Trimming cost V 5 bases and J 4 bases; bases outside gene matches: 17. The CDR3 runs to 19 residues. In germline, CDR1 is ENHRY, CDR2 SYGVKD.

The chain has TRBV30 and TRBJ2-3; 9 bases match TRBD1. This CDR3 has 14 residues. CDR1 and CDR2 from the germline V gene are GTSNPN and SVGIG (reference sequence). V gave up 3 bases and J gave up 7 bases; unmatched junction bases: 8. The CDR3 loop is CAWSHRGRIYTQYF. DNA for the CDR3: TGTGCCTGGAGCCACAGGGGGCGCATATATACGCAGTATTTT. Variable domain in full (rest from reference TRBV30 and TRBJ2-3): SQTIHQWPATLVQPVGSPLSLECTVEGTSNPNLYWYRQAAGRGLQLLFYSVGIGQISSEVPQNLSASRPQDRQFILSSKKLLLSDSGFYLCAWSHRGRIYTQYFGPGTRLTVL.

The J gene is TRBJ2-7, the V gene TRBV18; a possible D gene is TRBD2 (6 bases). V was shortened by 3 bases and J by 5 bases, with 11 bases between the two germline ends. Germline V gives CDR1 KGHSH, CDR2 LQKENI. This CDR3 is 13 amino acids long. The CDR3 reads CASSPGGADEQYF. CDR3 DNA sequence: TGTGCCAGCTCACCCGGAGGGGCGGACGAGCAGTACTTC. The entire variable domain, with the rest obtained from reference TRBV18 and TRBJ2-7, is as follows: NAGVMQNPRHLVRRRGQEARLRCSPMKGHSHVYWYRQLPEEGLKFMVYLQKENIIDESGMPKERFSAEFPKEGPSILRIQQVVRGDSAAYFCASSPGGADEQYFGPGTRLTVT.

This clone was seen once. The CDR3, as DNA: TGCGCCAGCAGCCAAGATCTTGGGACAGCCTATTCACCCCTCCACTTT. Amino acid sequence: CASSQDLGTAYSPLHF. V and J are TRBV4-1 and TRBJ1-6, with 7 bases aligning to TRBD1. Germline V gene lookup returns CDR1 MGHRA and CDR2 YSYEKL. The CDR3 covers 16 residues. The V segment lost 0 bases and the J segment 8 bases; nucleotides outside the gene matches: 7.